A single sample gave rise to the 22 T cell receptor beta chains below, sequenced in a study of T cell clonotyping in hematopoietic cell transplantation. Data came from immunoSEQ multiplex PCR; TCRdb stores just in-frame clones and leaves some out. The sample has roughly 30,000 clones, 90% to 95% seen once. Material: PBMCs, obtained 100 days after allogeneic stem cell transplant. These receptors were collected from a female patient aged 50-65 years who had an allogeneic stem cell transplant from a related donor, so the T cells may come from the graft donor. Some clones in this sample may be carry-over from other donors' samples.

This sequence joins TRBV28 and TRBJ1-5; D unclear. Trimming stripped 5 bases from V and 5 bases from J, with 13 bases between. In germline, CDR1 is MDHEN, CDR2 SYDVKM. The CDR3 runs 14 residues. The CDR3 protein is CASSPPVRHQPQHF. The CDR3 DNA follows: TGTGCCAGCAGTCCCCCGGTTAGACATCAGCCCCAGCATTTT.

This clone has only a few counts. The V gene is TRBV7-9, the J gene TRBJ1-1; D is possibly TRBD1 (6 bases). This CDR3 has 14 residues. Per the germline V gene, CDR1 is SEHNR and CDR2 is FQNEAQ (reference sequence). Trimming stripped 5 bases from V and 0 bases from J, with 10 bases between. CDR3 sequence reads: CASSGQLLNTEAFF. The CDR3 DNA reads TGTGCCAGCAGCGGACAGCTTTTGAACACTGAAGCTTTCTTT.

V and J are TRBV9 and TRBJ2-6, with D possibly called TRBD1 or TRBD2 (5 bases each). The ends were cut back, 1 base at V and 0 bases at J, with 8 bases in the middle. This CDR3 is built from 16 residues. CDR1 is SGDLS, CDR2 YYNGEE, per germline. CDR3 DNA: TGTGCCAGCAGCGTACACGGGGCCTCTGGGGCCAACGTCCTGACTTTC. Its translation: CASSVHGASGANVLTF.

The J gene is TRBJ1-5, the V gene TRBV11-2; possible D gene TRBD1, 5 bases. The germline gives CDR1 SGHAT, CDR2 FQNNGV. V was shortened by 1 base and J by 4 bases, with 8 bases between the two germline ends. The CDR3 sequence is 14 residues long. For the CDR3, the DNA is TGTGCCAGCAGCTTAGGTACAGGAAATCAGCCCCAGCATTTT. Encoded protein: CASSLGTGNQPQHF.

This clone was seen once. This sequence joins TRBV30 and TRBJ1-4, with a weak D call TRBD1 (5 bases). CDR3 length equals 14 residues. Germline V gene lookup returns CDR1 GTSNPN and CDR2 SVGIG (reference sequence). V lost 1 base, J lost 8 bases, and 14 bases lay in between. The CDR3 DNA is TGTGCCTGGAGTGCCTTGGGGGTAGGGGAAAAACTGTTTTTT. This gives the protein CAWSALGVGEKLFF.

This chain uses TRBV5-1 with TRBJ1-1; the match to TRBD1 covers 7 bases. This CDR3 comprises 17 residues. J gave up 2 bases and V 2 bases, and 12 bases lay outside the gene matches. Per the germline V gene, CDR1 is SGHRS and CDR2 is YFSETQ. Here the CDR3 reads CASSFRWDRLKNTEAFF. The CDR3 DNA follows: TGCGCCAGCAGCTTTCGGTGGGACAGACTGAAAAACACTGAAGCTTTCTTT.

This clone has just one count. The chain joins TRBV2 to TRBJ2-6; D gene uncertain. CDR1 and CDR2 from the germline V gene are SNHLY and FYNNEI. This CDR3 is built from 17 residues. The V end lost 3 bases, the J end lost 1 base, and 13 bases lay between the germline ends. Here the CDR3 reads CASSDGKSVSGANVLTF. CDR3 nucleotides: TGTGCCAGCAGTGACGGTAAATCCGTGTCTGGGGCCAACGTCCTGACTTTC.

The V gene is TRBV7-3, the J gene TRBJ2-7, with TRBD1 matching 9 bases. Germline-derived CDR1 and CDR2 are SGHTA and FQGTGA. Trimming took 5 bases from V and 5 from J; bases not matched to a gene: 4. The CDR3 covers 13 residues. The CDR3 here is CASSLQGANEQYF. CDR3 DNA sequence: TGTGCCAGCAGCCTACAGGGGGCCAACGAGCAGTACTTC.

This chain connects TRBV7-3 to TRBJ2-2, with D possibly TRBD2 on 5 matching bases. CDR1 is SGHTA, CDR2 FQGTGA, per germline. The V gene lost 4 bases and the J gene lost 2 bases, with 11 bases spanning the gap. The CDR3 consists of 15 residues. This chain's CDR3 is CASSSGLANTGELFF. The CDR3 DNA reads TGTGCCAGCAGCTCCGGACTTGCTAACACCGGGGAGCTGTTTTTT.

The chain uses TRBV6-5 and TRBJ2-5; TRBD2 aligns across 8 bases. The CDR3 spans 14 residues. In germline, CDR1 is MNHEY, CDR2 SVGAGI. With 6 bases clipped from V and 0 bases from J, the junction kept 3 bases outside the gene matches. CDR3 sequence: CASSRGRNQETQYF. CDR3 nucleotide sequence: TGTGCCAGCAGCCGCGGGAGGAACCAAGAGACCCAGTACTTC.

The V and J genes are TRBV5-1 and TRBJ1-6, with D unclear. V was cut by 0 bases and J by 4 bases, with 8 bases left in between. The germline V gene encodes CDR1 SGHRS and CDR2 YFSETQ. The length of the CDR3 is 15 residues. The CDR3 loop reads CASSLALRYNSPLHF. The CDR3 DNA reads as TGCGCCAGCAGCTTGGCCCTACGGTATAATTCACCCCTCCACTTT.

The CDR3 DNA reads TGTGCCAGCAGGACTAGCGGGGGAGAGACCCAGTACTTC. Translated: CASRTSGGETQYF. The chain combines TRBV2 with TRBJ2-5, with 12 nucleotides matching TRBD2. V shed 6 bases, J shed 4 bases, and the junction held 0 bases outside the gene matches. CDR3 length: 13 amino acids. Germline CDR1 SNHLY, CDR2 FYNNEI. Filled out from reference TRBV2 and TRBJ2-5, the complete variable domain reads EPEVTQTPSHQVTQMGQEVILRCVPISNHLYFYWYRQILGQKVEFLVSFYNNEISEKSEIFDDQFSVERPDGSNFTLKIRSTKLEDSAMYFCASRTSGGETQYFGPGTRLLVL.

The chain recombines TRBV27 with TRBJ1-2, with D unclear. The germline gives CDR1 MNHEY, CDR2 SMNVEV (reference sequence). The CDR3 length is 14 residues. V was clipped by 6 bases and J by 6 bases, with 17 bases between them. The CDR3 nucleotides read TGTGCCAGCAGACCCCGCCCCGCAAGCGATGGCTACACCTTC. It yields the protein CASRPRPASDGYTF.

As DNA, the CDR3 is TGTGCCAGCAGCTTAGACGAAAAACTGTTTTTT. It encodes CASSLDEKLFF. The rearrangement joins TRBV7-8 to TRBJ1-4; D not resolved. The CDR3 totals 11 residues. V dropped 1 base and J dropped 8 bases, with 2 bases sitting between them. Germline V gene lookup returns CDR1 SGHVS and CDR2 FQNEAQ. Filled out from reference TRBV7-8 and TRBJ1-4, the complete variable domain reads GAGVSQSPRYKVAKRGQDVALRCDPISGHVSLFWYQQALGQGPEFLTYFQNEAQLDKSGLPSDRFFAERPEGSVSTLKIQRTQQEDSAVYLCASSLDEKLFFGSGTQLSVL.

Regarding this clone: At the DNA level, this CDR3 is encoded by other sequences in the same sample as well. The chain links TRBV5-1 to TRBJ1-3; 7 positions agree with TRBD1. CDR3 length: 13 residues. Germline CDR1 reads SGHRS; CDR2 reads YFSETQ. V trimming: 4 bases; J trimming: 4 bases; junction bases outside the gene matches: 2. The CDR3 sequence: CASSPGGGNTIYF. The CDR3 coding sequence is TGCGCCAGCAGCCCAGGGGGGGGAAACACCATATATTTT.

The J gene is TRBJ1-6, the V gene TRBV7-2; weak D call: TRBD1 (5 bases). Trimming shortened V by 1 base and J by 0 bases, and 7 bases separated the two germline ends. The CDR3 runs 16 residues. CDR1 is SGHTA and CDR2 is FQGNSA in the germline V gene. The CDR3 region is CASSLGQGSYNSPLHF. The CDR3, as DNA: TGTGCCAGCAGCTTAGGGCAGGGCTCCTATAATTCACCCCTCCACTTT.

The rearrangement links TRBV5-1 to TRBJ1-2; D might be TRBD1 (5 bases). Germline CDR1 reads SGHRS; CDR2 reads YFSETQ. The CDR3 spans 13 residues. Trimming took off 7 bases at V and 3 bases at J, with 13 bases between the two ends. CDR3 bases: TGCGCCAGCCGACAGAATGTGGACTATGGCTACACCTTC. Amino acids: CASRQNVDYGYTF.

Worth noting for this clone: At one end, the junction sequence differs from germline, possibly due to a read error. The rearrangement uses TRBV6-5 and TRBJ1-5; D unresolved. CDR3 length equals 14 residues. CDR1 MNHEY and CDR2 SVGAGI come from the germline V gene. The DNA of the CDR3 is TGTGCCATCAGTGTACCGGGAAACAATCAGCCCCAGCATTTT. Translated, it gives CAISVPGNNQPQHF.

The chain recombines TRBV4-3 with TRBJ2-2; D possibly corresponds to TRBD1 (7 bases). The CDR3 is 16 residues long. Germline assignment: CDR1 LGHNA and CDR2 YSLEER. Trimming removed 0 bases from V and 7 bases from J, with 15 bases in between. CDR3 amino acids: CASSQEGYQGGGELFF. Written as DNA, the CDR3 is TGCGCCAGCAGCCAAGAAGGGTACCAGGGGGGCGGGGAGCTGTTTTTT.

V and J are TRBV9 and TRBJ1-1, with D tentatively TRBD1 (5 bases). CDR1 is SGDLS, CDR2 YYNGEE, per germline. The CDR3 runs to 13 residues. V was cut by 0 bases and J by 11 bases, with 14 bases left in between. This chain's CDR3 is CASSVGVGGEAFF. In nucleotides, the CDR3 is TGTGCCAGCAGCGTAGGAGTTGGGGGGGAGGCTTTCTTT. Combining the CDR3 with reference TRBV9 and TRBJ1-1 gives the whole variable domain DSGVTQTPKHLITATGQRVTLRCSPRSGDLSVYWYQQSLDQGLQFLIQYYNGEERAKGNILERFSAQQFPDLHSELNLSSLELGDSALYFCASSVGVGGEAFFGQGTRLTVV.

The chain carries TRBV6-5 and TRBJ2-7; 7 bases fit TRBD2. Trimming at V came to 6 bases and at J to 2 bases, leaving 4 bases not matched to a gene. The CDR3 runs 13 residues. CDR1 and CDR2 from the germline V gene are MNHEY and SVGAGI. The CDR3 sequence: CASRPGTTYEQYF. CDR3 sequence (DNA): TGTGCCAGCAGACCCGGGACTACCTACGAGCAGTACTTC.

The gene calls are TRBV6-1 and TRBJ2-2; D remains ambiguous. V dropped 0 bases and J dropped 2 bases, with 4 bases sitting between them. This CDR3 region has 14 residues. Germline V gives CDR1 MNHNS, CDR2 SASEGT. The CDR3 nucleotides read TGTGCCAGCAGTGAAGCATATAACACCGGGGAGCTGTTTTTT. This sequence encodes CASSEAYNTGELFF.